The entry below describes one TCR beta chain. This sample stems from a study of cytomegalovirus exposure and HLA in healthy donors. Sequencing was performed with immunoSEQ multiplex PCR; in TCRdb, only in-frame clones are kept and a portion is missing. The profile shows 100,000 to 150,000 clones, roughly 95% of them singletons. V lost 4 bases, J lost 0 bases, and 12 bases stayed unmatched. Germline loops: CDR1 MDHEN, CDR2 SYDVKM. The CDR3 contains 17 residues. The sequence was collected from a man younger than 35 in good health and CMV-seronegative. The sequencing input was PBMCs. This chain connects TRBV28 to TRBJ2-7, with TRBD1 identical over 7 bases. The CDR3 sequence: CASSSRTRDSVSYEQYF. In DNA, the CDR3 is TGTGCCAGCAGTTCTAGAACCCGGGACAGTGTCTCCTACGAGCAGTACTTC.